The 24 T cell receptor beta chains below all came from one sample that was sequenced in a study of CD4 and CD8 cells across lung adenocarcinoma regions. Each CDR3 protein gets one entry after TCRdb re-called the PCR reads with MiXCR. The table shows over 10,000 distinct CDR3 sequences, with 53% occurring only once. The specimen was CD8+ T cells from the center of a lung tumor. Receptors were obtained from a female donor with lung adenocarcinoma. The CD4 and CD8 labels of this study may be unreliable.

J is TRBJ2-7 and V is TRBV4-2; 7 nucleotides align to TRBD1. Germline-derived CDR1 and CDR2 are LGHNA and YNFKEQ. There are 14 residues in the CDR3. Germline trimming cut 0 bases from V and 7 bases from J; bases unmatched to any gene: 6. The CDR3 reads CASSQDRQGREQYF. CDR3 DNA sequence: TGTGCCAGCAGCCAAGATCGACAGGGTAGAGAGCAGTACTTC.

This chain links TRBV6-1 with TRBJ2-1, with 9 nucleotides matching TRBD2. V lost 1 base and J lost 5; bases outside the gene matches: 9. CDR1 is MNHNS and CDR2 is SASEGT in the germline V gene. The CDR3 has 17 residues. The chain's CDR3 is CASSEEYLAGFNNEQFF. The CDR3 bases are TGTGCCAGCAGTGAAGAGTACCTAGCGGGATTTAACAATGAGCAGTTCTTC.

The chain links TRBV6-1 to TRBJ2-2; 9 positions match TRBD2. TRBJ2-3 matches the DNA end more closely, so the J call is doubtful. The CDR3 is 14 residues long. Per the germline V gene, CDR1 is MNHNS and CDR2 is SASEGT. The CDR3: CASSLAGNTGAQYF. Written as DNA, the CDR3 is TGTGCCAGCAGTCTAGCGGGGAACACCGGGGCGCAGTATTTT.

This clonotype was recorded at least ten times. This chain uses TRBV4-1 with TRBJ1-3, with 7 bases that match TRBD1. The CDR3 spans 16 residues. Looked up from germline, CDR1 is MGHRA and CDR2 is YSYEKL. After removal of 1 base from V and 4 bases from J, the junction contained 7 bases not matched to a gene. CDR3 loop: CASSQGDSLRGNTIYF. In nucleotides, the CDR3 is TGCGCCAGCAGCCAAGGGGACAGCTTGCGAGGAAACACCATATATTTT.

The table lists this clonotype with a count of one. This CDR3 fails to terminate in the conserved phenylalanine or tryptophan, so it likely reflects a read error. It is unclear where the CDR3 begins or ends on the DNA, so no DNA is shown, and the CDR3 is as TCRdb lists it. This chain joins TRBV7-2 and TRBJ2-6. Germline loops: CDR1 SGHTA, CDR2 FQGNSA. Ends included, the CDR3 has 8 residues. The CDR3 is CASSLVFG.

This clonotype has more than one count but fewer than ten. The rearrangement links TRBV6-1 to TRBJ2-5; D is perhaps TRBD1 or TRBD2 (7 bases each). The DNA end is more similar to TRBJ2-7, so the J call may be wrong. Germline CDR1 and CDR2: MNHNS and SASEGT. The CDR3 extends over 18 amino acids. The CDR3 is CASSEIGRGEIAGYEQYF. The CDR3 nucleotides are TGTGCCAGCAGTGAAATCGGCAGGGGGGAGATAGCGGGCTACGAGCAGTACTTC.

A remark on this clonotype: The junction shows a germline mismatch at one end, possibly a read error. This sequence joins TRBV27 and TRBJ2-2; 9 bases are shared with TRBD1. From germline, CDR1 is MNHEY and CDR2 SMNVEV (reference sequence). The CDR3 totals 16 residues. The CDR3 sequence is CASRLSGTGRAGELYF. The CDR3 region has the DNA TGTGCCAGCAGACTCTCCGGGACAGGGAGAGCCGGGGAGCTGTACTTT.

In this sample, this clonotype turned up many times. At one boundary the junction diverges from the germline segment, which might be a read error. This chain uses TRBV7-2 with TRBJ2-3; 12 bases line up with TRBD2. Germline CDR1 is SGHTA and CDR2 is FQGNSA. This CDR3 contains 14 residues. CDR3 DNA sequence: TGTGCCAGCAGCCCCCGAACTAGCGGGGGGCCGGTCCATTTT. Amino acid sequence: CASSPRTSGGPVHF.

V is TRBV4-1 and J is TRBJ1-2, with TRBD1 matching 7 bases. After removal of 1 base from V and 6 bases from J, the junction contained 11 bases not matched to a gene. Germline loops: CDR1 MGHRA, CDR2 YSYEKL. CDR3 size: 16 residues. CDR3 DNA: TGCGCCAGCAGCCAAGGAGGCGGCAGGGGGAGAGATGGCTACACCTTC. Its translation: CASSQGGGRGRDGYTF.

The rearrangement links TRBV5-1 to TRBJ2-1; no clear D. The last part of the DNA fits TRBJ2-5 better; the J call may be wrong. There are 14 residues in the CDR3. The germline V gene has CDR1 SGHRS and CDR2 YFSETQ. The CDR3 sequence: CASSFSPGRETQYF. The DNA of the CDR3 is TGCGCCAGCAGCTTTAGCCCCGGAAGGGAGACCCAGTACTTC.

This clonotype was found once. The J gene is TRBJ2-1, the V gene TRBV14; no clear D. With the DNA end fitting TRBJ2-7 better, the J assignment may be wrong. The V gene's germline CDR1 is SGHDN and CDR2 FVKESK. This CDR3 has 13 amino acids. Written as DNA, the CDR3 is TGTGCCAGCAGCCAAGGGGTCTGGGCGGAGCAGTACGTC. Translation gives CASSQGVWAEQYV.

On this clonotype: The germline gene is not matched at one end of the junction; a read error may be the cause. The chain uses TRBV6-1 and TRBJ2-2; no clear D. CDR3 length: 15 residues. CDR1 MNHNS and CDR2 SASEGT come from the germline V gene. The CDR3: CVSSERRGNTGELFF. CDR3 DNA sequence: TGTGTCAGCAGTGAACGGCGCGGGAACACCGGGGAGCTGTTTTTT.

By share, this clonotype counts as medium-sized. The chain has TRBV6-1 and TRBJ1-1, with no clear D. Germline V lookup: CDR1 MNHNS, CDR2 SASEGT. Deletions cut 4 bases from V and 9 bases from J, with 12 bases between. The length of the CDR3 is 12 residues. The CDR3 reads CASSVEGKKAFF. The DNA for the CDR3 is TGTGCCAGCAGTGTCGAGGGAAAAAAAGCTTTCTTT.

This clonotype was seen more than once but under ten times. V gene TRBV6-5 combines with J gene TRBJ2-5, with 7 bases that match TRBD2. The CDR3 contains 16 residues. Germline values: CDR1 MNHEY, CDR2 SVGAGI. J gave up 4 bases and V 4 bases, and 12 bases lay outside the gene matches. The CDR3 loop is CASSSSSVGGGETQYF. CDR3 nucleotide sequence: TGTGCCAGCAGTTCTTCCTCGGTGGGGGGGGGAGAGACCCAGTACTTC.

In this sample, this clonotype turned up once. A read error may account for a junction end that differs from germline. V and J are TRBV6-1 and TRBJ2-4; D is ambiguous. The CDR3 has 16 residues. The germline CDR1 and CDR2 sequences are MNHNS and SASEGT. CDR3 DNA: TGTGCCAGCAGTGACGAAGGACGGCTAGACAAAGACATCCAGTACTTC. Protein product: CASSDEGRLDKDIQYF.

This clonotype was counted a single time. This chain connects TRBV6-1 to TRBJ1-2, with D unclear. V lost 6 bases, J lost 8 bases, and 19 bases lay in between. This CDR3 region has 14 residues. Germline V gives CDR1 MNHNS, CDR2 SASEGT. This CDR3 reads CASRELVVSGGYTF. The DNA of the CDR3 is TGTGCCAGCAGAGAGTTGGTGGTGTCGGGAGGCTACACCTTC.

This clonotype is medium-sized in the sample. CDR3 in amino acids: CASSPLTFPAGDQETQYF. The DNA of the CDR3 is TGTGCCAGCAGCCCTCTCACTTTCCCAGCGGGAGATCAAGAGACCCAGTACTTC. The V call is TRBV27, the J call TRBJ2-5; TRBD2 agrees at 8 bases. The CDR3 has 18 residues. V was clipped by 6 bases and J by 2 bases; unmatched bases: 17. Germline values: CDR1 MNHEY, CDR2 SMNVEV (reference sequence).

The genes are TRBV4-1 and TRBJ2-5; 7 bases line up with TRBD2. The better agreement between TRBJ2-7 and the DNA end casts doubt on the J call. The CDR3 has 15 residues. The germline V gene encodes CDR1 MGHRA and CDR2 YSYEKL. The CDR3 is CASSQEGLAVHEQYF. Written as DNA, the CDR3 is TGCGCCAGCAGCCAAGAGGGGCTAGCGGTCCACGAGCAGTACTTC.

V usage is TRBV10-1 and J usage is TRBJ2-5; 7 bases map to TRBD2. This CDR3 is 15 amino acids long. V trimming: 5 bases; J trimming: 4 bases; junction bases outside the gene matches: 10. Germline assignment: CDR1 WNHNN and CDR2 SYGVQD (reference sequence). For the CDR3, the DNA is TGCGCCAGCAGTCCTTCGGGGGGTGATGGAGAGACCCAGTACTTC. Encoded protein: CASSPSGGDGETQYF.

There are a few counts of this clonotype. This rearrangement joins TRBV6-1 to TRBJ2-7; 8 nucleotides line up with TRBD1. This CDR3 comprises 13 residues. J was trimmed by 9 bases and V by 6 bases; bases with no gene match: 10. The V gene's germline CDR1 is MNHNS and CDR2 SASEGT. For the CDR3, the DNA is TGTGCCAGCAGGGTTACGGACAGGGATCCGCAGTACTTC. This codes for CASRVTDRDPQYF.

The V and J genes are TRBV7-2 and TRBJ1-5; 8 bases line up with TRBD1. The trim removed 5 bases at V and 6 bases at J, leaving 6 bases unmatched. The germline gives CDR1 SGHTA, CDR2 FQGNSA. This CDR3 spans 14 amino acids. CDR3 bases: TGTGCCAGCAGCCGGACAGGGAAGGGTCAGCCCCAGCATTTT. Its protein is CASSRTGKGQPQHF.

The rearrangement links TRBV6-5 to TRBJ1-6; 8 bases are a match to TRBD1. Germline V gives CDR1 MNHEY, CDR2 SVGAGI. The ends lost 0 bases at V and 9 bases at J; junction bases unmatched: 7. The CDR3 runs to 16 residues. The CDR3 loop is CASSYSTAGGSSPLHF. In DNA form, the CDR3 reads TGTGCCAGCAGTTACTCAACGGCAGGGGGCTCTTCACCCCTCCACTTT.

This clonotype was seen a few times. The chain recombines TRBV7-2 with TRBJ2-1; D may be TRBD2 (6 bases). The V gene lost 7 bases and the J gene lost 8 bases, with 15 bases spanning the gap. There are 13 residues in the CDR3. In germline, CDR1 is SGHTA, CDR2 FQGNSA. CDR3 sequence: CASTLDYPDEQFF. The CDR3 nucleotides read TGTGCCAGCACACTGGACTACCCGGATGAGCAGTTCTTC.

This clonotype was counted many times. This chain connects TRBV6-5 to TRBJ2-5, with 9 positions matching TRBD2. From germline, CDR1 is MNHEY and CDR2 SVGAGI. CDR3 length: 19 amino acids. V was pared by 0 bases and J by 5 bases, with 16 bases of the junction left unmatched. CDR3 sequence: CASSYSVGVVGGGGETQYF. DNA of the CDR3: TGTGCCAGCAGTTACTCGGTTGGGGTTGTGGGCGGGGGGGGGGAGACCCAGTACTTC.